The text below deals with one T cell receptor (beta chain). This entry belongs to a study of blood T cell repertoires in COVID-19. Germline-derived CDR1 and CDR2 are LNHNV and YYDKDF (reference sequence). Germline trimming cut 5 bases from V and 4 bases from J; bases unmatched to any gene: 5. The CDR3 is made up of 14 amino acids. Original analysis: Nucleated cell number was recorded as an estimate derived from reference gene primer amplification. Some clones are missing from TCRdb's copy, which holds only in-frame ones; the method was immunoSEQ multiplex PCR. V and J calls and clone size come straight from that table; D and trimming were deduced from the DNA. In the table there are some 180,000 clones, around 86% of which are singletons. Those enrolled in Seattle joined during active infection and were followed longitudinally afterward.

This receptor was taken from a woman older than 75 with COVID-19, enrolled during active disease. The sequenced material came from peripheral blood. The chain employs TRBV15 and TRBJ2-1, with TRBD2 identical over 7 bases. DNA of the CDR3: TGTGCCACCAGCGGTAGCGGGCCTTACAATGAGCAGTTCTTC. Translating gives CATSGSGPYNEQFF.